Presented here are 31 T cell receptor beta chains from one specimen sequenced in a study of T cell repertoires in cytomegalovirus infection. What these receptors recognize is not known. TCRdb independently ran MiXCR on the reads; one entry per CDR3 protein. Of around 300,000 distinct CDR3 sequences listed, approximately 22% are singletons. This sample comprised cultured PBMCs, obtained from culture after CMV antigen stimulation. The origin of the receptors is a human donor in good health (CMV status not recorded). Some clones in this sample may be carry-over from other donors' samples.

The rearrangement links TRBV6-1 to TRBJ2-1; 9 bases are a match to TRBD2. This CDR3 contains 15 residues. Germline trimming cut 8 bases from V and 4 bases from J; bases unmatched to any gene: 9. Per the germline V gene, CDR1 is MNHNS and CDR2 is SASEGT. CDR3 loop: CASGGAGGLYNEQFF. The CDR3 coding sequence is TGTGCCAGCGGGGGGGCGGGAGGGCTGTACAATGAGCAGTTCTTC.

This clonotype has only a few counts. The chain has TRBV7-9 and TRBJ2-5; D is tentatively TRBD1 or TRBD2 (5 bases each). Trimming took off 5 bases at V and 4 bases at J, with 14 bases between the two ends. Germline-derived CDR1 and CDR2 are SEHNR and FQNEAQ (reference sequence). The CDR3 has 14 residues. The CDR3 DNA sequence: TGTGCCAGCAGCATTACGGGACGGCTAGAGACCCAGTACTTC. It is translated as CASSITGRLETQYF.

The CDR3, as DNA: TGTGCCAGCAGTTACTCGGTTGGATCTTATAGCAATCAGCCCCAGCATTTT. Protein sequence: CASSYSVGSYSNQPQHF. The chain uses TRBV6-2 or TRBV6-3 and TRBJ1-5; D not resolved. The CDR3 has 17 amino acids. The germline gives CDR1 MNHEY, CDR2 SVGEGT. V lost 0 bases and J 0 bases, leaving 12 bases between the germline ends.

The genes are TRBV7-6 and TRBJ1-5, with TRBD1 identical over 7 bases. CDR1 and CDR2 (germline): SGHVS, FNYEAQ. This CDR3 spans 17 amino acids. The trim removed 5 bases at V and 1 base at J, leaving 11 bases unmatched. The CDR3 reads CASSLPLTGRSNQPQHF. CDR3 nucleotides: TGTGCCAGCAGCCTTCCCCTGACAGGGCGAAGCAATCAGCCCCAGCATTTT. Variable domain in full (rest from reference TRBV7-6 and TRBJ1-5): GAGVSQSPRYKVTKRGQDVALRCDPISGHVSLYWYRQALGQGPEFLTYFNYEAQQDKSGLPNDRFSAERPEGSISTLTIQRTEQRDSAMYRCASSLPLTGRSNQPQHFGDGTRLSIL.

The table lists this clonotype with a few counts. The V call is TRBV7-9, the J call TRBJ2-7; D gene uncertain. Trimming took 5 bases from V and 3 from J, leaving 11 bases between them. This CDR3 comprises 13 residues. Germline lookup yields CDR1 SEHNR and CDR2 FQNEAQ (reference sequence). CDR3 sequence (DNA): TGTGCCAGCAGCCCCCTATCAGGCTACGAGCAGTACTTC. Translated: CASSPLSGYEQYF.

This clonotype was observed a few times. The chain couples TRBV2 to TRBJ2-7, with D perhaps matching TRBD1 (5 bases). Germline-derived CDR1 and CDR2 are SNHLY and FYNNEI. The length of the CDR3 is 11 residues. Trimming removed 7 bases at V and 2 bases at J, with 6 bases between. The CDR3 DNA follows: TGTGCCAGCACAGGGACCTACGAGCAGTACTTC. It codes for CASTGTYEQYF.

This chain uses TRBV6-5 with TRBJ2-3; the match to TRBD2 covers 7 bases. The length of the CDR3 is 15 residues. Germline loops: CDR1 MNHEY, CDR2 SVGAGI. V was pared by 1 base and J by 3 bases, with 4 bases of the junction left unmatched. CDR3 sequence reads: CASSYLGSGTDTQYF. The CDR3 coding sequence is TGTGCCAGCAGTTACTTGGGTAGCGGGACAGATACGCAGTATTTT.

There are many counts of this clonotype. This chain joins TRBV7-2 and TRBJ1-3, with D hard to call. The V gene lost 2 bases and the J gene lost 0 bases, with 11 bases spanning the gap. This CDR3 is built from 16 residues. Germline assignment: CDR1 SGHTA and CDR2 FQGNSA. The CDR3 protein is CASSLIAPISGNTIYF. In DNA form, the CDR3 reads TGTGCCAGCAGCTTAATAGCACCCATCTCTGGAAACACCATATATTTT.

V and J are TRBV19 and TRBJ2-3; 10 bases map to TRBD1. Germline CDR1 is LNHDA and CDR2 is SQIVND (reference sequence). The trim removed 3 bases at V and 5 bases at J, leaving 5 bases unmatched. The CDR3 contains 15 residues. CDR3 region: CASSIRDRGKDTQYF. In nucleotides, the CDR3 is TGTGCCAGTAGTATCCGGGACAGGGGAAAAGATACGCAGTATTTT.

The rearrangement links TRBV20-1 to TRBJ2-7, with 8 bases fitting TRBD2. V dropped 3 bases and J dropped 3; count of bases not matched to a gene: 7. This CDR3 has 14 amino acids. Germline V gives CDR1 DFQATT, CDR2 SNEGSKA (reference sequence). CDR3 bases: TGCAGTGCTAGCAGCGGGAGATCCCTCTACGAGCAGTACTTC. Amino acids: CSASSGRSLYEQYF.

This clonotype was detected many times. The chain links TRBV6-5 to TRBJ2-3; D is possibly TRBD1 (6 bases). Germline V gives CDR1 MNHEY, CDR2 SVGAGI. V was pared by 0 bases and J by 6 bases, with 22 bases between. This CDR3 is built from 18 residues. CDR3 loop: CASSYSAGRGRRTDTQYF. CDR3 sequence (DNA): TGTGCCAGCAGTTACTCCGCGGGCAGGGGTCGCCGGACGGATACGCAGTATTTT.

This clonotype has ten or more counts. The genes are TRBV11-2 and TRBJ2-1; 10 bases fit TRBD1. The ends lost 2 bases at V and 0 bases at J; junction bases unmatched: 1. Per germline, CDR1 SGHAT and CDR2 FQNNGV. This CDR3 contains 16 residues. CDR3: CASSLRTGGSYNEQFF. The CDR3 DNA is TGTGCCAGCAGCTTAAGGACAGGGGGCTCCTACAATGAGCAGTTCTTC.

This clonotype was observed at least ten times. The chain employs TRBV5-1 and TRBJ2-1, with TRBD2 matching 13 bases. Germline-derived CDR1 and CDR2 are SGHRS and YFSETQ. The CDR3 is made up of 16 amino acids. Trimming cost V 3 bases and J 5 bases; bases outside gene matches: 5. The CDR3 DNA is TGCGCCAGCAGCTCGGGACTAGCGGGAAAGAACAATGAGCAGTTCTTC. Amino acid sequence: CASSSGLAGKNNEQFF.

This clonotype was found many times. The V and J genes are TRBV7-2 and TRBJ1-1; weak D call: TRBD1 (5 bases). The CDR3 has 13 residues. Between the trimmed V and J ends, which lost 9 bases and 6 bases, there was a span of 17 bases. Germline CDR1 and CDR2: SGHTA and FQGNSA. In DNA form, the CDR3 reads TGTGCCAGTCTCCGGGGCCCACTTTCTGAAGCTTTCTTT. Translated, it gives CASLRGPLSEAFF.

This clonotype was seen only a few times. J is TRBJ2-1 and V is TRBV4-2; D may correspond to TRBD1 or TRBD2 (6 bases each). Between the trimmed V and J ends, which lost 3 bases and 12 bases, there was a span of 24 bases. Germline V gene data show CDR1 as LGHNA and CDR2 as YNFKEQ. The CDR3 contains 16 residues. The CDR3 is CASSQDPGLGALGQFF. In DNA form, the CDR3 reads TGTGCCAGCAGCCAGGACCCGGGACTGGGGGCCTTGGGGCAGTTCTTC.

The chain links TRBV7-2 to TRBJ2-1; a weak D match, TRBD1 (5 bases). The ends were cut back, 4 bases at V and 12 bases at J, with 13 bases in the middle. The germline CDR1 and CDR2 sequences are SGHTA and FQGNSA. CDR3 size: 12 residues. The CDR3 reads CASSSDSNWQFF. CDR3 in DNA: TGTGCCAGCAGCTCAGACAGTAATTGGCAGTTCTTC.

The table lists this clonotype with a few counts. This sequence joins TRBV5-1 and TRBJ2-1; 7 positions match TRBD2. The CDR3 covers 15 residues. CDR1 is SGHRS and CDR2 is YFSETQ in the germline V gene. The V segment lost 5 bases and the J segment 5 bases; nucleotides outside the gene matches: 10. CDR3 amino acids: CASSFGLVTDNEQFF. The CDR3 DNA sequence: TGCGCCAGCAGTTTCGGACTAGTTACCGACAATGAGCAGTTCTTC.

This clonotype was recorded a few times. The rearrangement uses TRBV5-1 and TRBJ1-3; D gene uncertain. V lost 2 bases to trimming and J lost 8 bases, with 14 bases between them. The CDR3 is 14 amino acids. The V gene's germline CDR1 is SGHRS and CDR2 YFSETQ. CDR3 residues: CASSLPGQADTIYF. For the CDR3, the DNA is TGCGCCAGCAGCTTACCGGGCCAGGCAGACACCATATATTTT.

This CDR3 is CASSISPKSSGTYNEQFF. The CDR3, as DNA: TGTGCCAGTAGTATATCCCCTAAATCTAGCGGGACCTACAATGAGCAGTTCTTC. J is TRBJ2-1 and V is TRBV19; 9 positions match TRBD2. Germline CDR1 is LNHDA and CDR2 is SQIVND (reference sequence). Unmatched junction bases numbered 10, after V lost 2 bases and J lost 2 bases. CDR3 length: 18 amino acids.

This clonotype was counted a few times. This sequence joins TRBV14 and TRBJ2-3, with 11 bases identical to TRBD2. The CDR3 spans 16 residues. V lost 4 bases to trimming and J lost 4 bases; unmatched junction nucleotides: 7. Germline lookup yields CDR1 SGHDN and CDR2 FVKESK. CDR3 sequence: CASSPWRLAGPDTQYF. As DNA, the CDR3 is TGTGCCAGCAGCCCGTGGCGACTAGCGGGACCAGATACGCAGTATTTT.

This clonotype was picked up many times. The chain couples TRBV7-6 to TRBJ1-1; maybe TRBD1 (5 bases). The CDR3 spans 15 residues. Germline V lookup: CDR1 SGHVS, CDR2 FNYEAQ. The V end was cut by 1 base, the J end by 4 bases, with 13 bases between. The CDR3 here is CASSLDWGGSTEAFF. CDR3 DNA sequence: TGTGCCAGCAGCTTAGACTGGGGGGGGAGCACTGAAGCTTTCTTT.

J is TRBJ2-2 and V is TRBV28; no reliable D call. Germline loops: CDR1 MDHEN, CDR2 SYDVKM. The V end was cut by 2 bases, the J end by 4 bases, with 11 bases between. The CDR3 covers 15 residues. The CDR3 bases are TGTGCCAGCAGTTTAATTCTGGGCATCACCGGGGAGCTGTTTTTT. It encodes CASSLILGITGELFF.

This clonotype was found many times. This sequence joins TRBV7-2 and TRBJ2-2; no clear D gene. This CDR3 is built from 13 residues. The V and J ends lost 5 bases and 5 bases respectively, with 9 bases between them. Germline V gives CDR1 SGHTA, CDR2 FQGNSA. CDR3: CASSLVPTGELFF. The CDR3 bases are TGTGCCAGCAGCCTCGTCCCAACCGGGGAGCTGTTTTTT.

The sample holds many counts of this clonotype. The J gene is TRBJ1-2, the V gene TRBV7-2; TRBD1 is a possible D gene (5 bases). Between the trimmed V and J ends, which lost 1 base and 4 bases, there was a span of 7 bases. CDR3 size: 13 residues. From germline, CDR1 is SGHTA and CDR2 FQGNSA. CDR3 region: CASSLDRFYGYTF. For the CDR3, the DNA is TGTGCCAGCAGCTTAGACAGGTTCTATGGCTACACCTTC.

The chain links TRBV12-3 or TRBV12-4 to TRBJ2-5; 12 positions match TRBD2. The CDR3 consists of 16 residues. V lost 5 bases to trimming and J lost 3 bases; unmatched junction nucleotides: 7. The DNA of the CDR3 is TGTGCCAGCAGTCCGGATCGACTAGCGGGAGAAGAGACCCAGTACTTC. It yields the protein CASSPDRLAGEETQYF.

The rearrangement joins TRBV5-6 to TRBJ2-7, with D possibly matching TRBD2 (6 bases). V lost 4 bases to trimming and J lost 2 bases, with 13 bases between them. The CDR3 loop spans 14 amino acids. Germline-derived CDR1 and CDR2 are SGHDT and YYEEEE. The DNA for the CDR3 is TGTGCCAGCAGCCCAGGGACTCTTACCTACGAGCAGTACTTC. It is translated as CASSPGTLTYEQYF.

This clonotype was observed a handful of times. The chain is built from TRBV7-2 and TRBJ1-1; possibly TRBD1 for D (5 bases). Trimming took 2 bases from V and 6 from J, leaving 13 bases between them. CDR3 length: 14 amino acids. CDR1 and CDR2 (germline): SGHTA, FQGNSA. The DNA for the CDR3 is TGTGCCAGCAGCTTATCAGGGTGGATCGCTGAAGCTTTCTTT. This gives the protein CASSLSGWIAEAFF.

V is TRBV19 and J is TRBJ1-6, with 7 bases identical to TRBD1. The junction had 10 bases not matched to a gene; V was cut back by 7 bases and J by 7 bases. This CDR3 comprises 15 residues. Germline CDR1 and CDR2: LNHDA and SQIVND (reference sequence). CDR3 sequence: CASNHIGGGNSPLHF. As DNA, the CDR3 is TGTGCCAGTAATCATATAGGGGGCGGGAATTCACCCCTCCACTTT.

This clonotype was counted at least ten times. V is TRBV7-2 and J is TRBJ2-5, with unresolved D. V dropped 5 bases and J dropped 3 bases, with 10 bases sitting between them. Germline V CDR1 and CDR2: SGHTA, FQGNSA. The CDR3 contains 13 residues. As DNA, the CDR3 is TGTGCCAGCAGCCGGTCAGCCGAAGAGACCCAGTACTTC. Amino acid sequence: CASSRSAEETQYF.

This chain joins TRBV28 and TRBJ2-3, with TRBD2 as a possible D gene (5 bases). The CDR3 consists of 16 residues. The V gene lost 5 bases and the J gene lost 2 bases, with 17 bases spanning the gap. The germline V gene encodes CDR1 MDHEN and CDR2 SYDVKM. Here the CDR3 DNA reads TGTGCCAGCAGTCGTAGCGTGCTCCCCCCCACAGATACGCAGTATTTT. This gives the protein CASSRSVLPPTDTQYF.

This clonotype has only a few counts. This chain uses TRBV19 with TRBJ1-5; perhaps TRBD1 as D (6 bases). Trimming cost V 3 bases and J 7 bases, with 13 bases left between them. The CDR3 consists of 14 residues. CDR1 and CDR2 from the germline V gene are LNHDA and SQIVND (reference sequence). CDR3 sequence reads: CASSIRTGKQPQHF. Here the CDR3 DNA reads TGTGCCAGTAGTATTCGAACAGGGAAACAGCCCCAGCATTTT.